This passage covers 20 T cell receptor beta chains from one sample sequenced in a study of blood T cell repertoires in COVID-19. Here immunoSEQ multiplex PCR was the method, and the copy in TCRdb shows in-frame clones only, minus some. The sample gives 150,000 to 250,000 clones, 90% to 95% of which show up once; roughly 0.76% is in the top ten. Specimen: peripheral blood. The receptors here all came from a man aged 30 to 45 with COVID-19, enrolled during active disease.

V and J are TRBV11-2 and TRBJ1-2; 7 nucleotides align to TRBD1. The CDR3 spans 14 residues. V dropped 5 bases and J dropped 5; count of bases not matched to a gene: 8. Per the germline V gene, CDR1 is SGHAT and CDR2 is FQNNGV. CDR3 in DNA: TGTGCCAGCAGCCCTCTTAGGGGGCAGTATGGCTACACCTTC. Translation gives CASSPLRGQYGYTF.

The chain uses TRBV10-2 and TRBJ2-2, with 10 bases matching TRBD2. With 4 bases clipped from V and 6 bases from J, the junction kept 8 bases outside the gene matches. Germline assignment: CDR1 WSHSY and CDR2 SAAADI. The CDR3 loop spans 16 amino acids. CDR3 residues: CASSVSGGAIPGELFF. In nucleotides, the CDR3 is TGCGCCAGCAGTGTAAGCGGGGGGGCCATTCCCGGGGAGCTGTTTTTT.

This sequence joins TRBV27 and TRBJ2-7, with 12 nucleotides matching TRBD2. Trimming took 6 bases from V and 4 from J; bases not matched to a gene: 7. The CDR3 sequence is 15 residues long. Germline CDR1 MNHEY, CDR2 SMNVEV (reference sequence). CDR3 region: CASRAGLAGKYEQYF. The CDR3, as DNA: TGTGCCAGCAGGGCTGGACTAGCGGGGAAGTACGAGCAGTACTTC.

This chain connects TRBV12-3 or TRBV12-4 to TRBJ1-2; D call uncertain. Trimming pared 2 bases from V and 4 bases from J, leaving 8 bases between. This CDR3 contains 13 residues. The CDR3 loop reads CASSLKASYGYTF. The CDR3 DNA is TGTGCCAGCAGTTTAAAGGCTAGCTATGGCTACACCTTC.

The chain carries TRBV6-5 and TRBJ1-4, with D uncertain. Trimming left V 6 bases short and J 0 bases short, with 5 bases between. The CDR3 spans 13 residues. From germline, CDR1 is MNHEY and CDR2 SVGAGI. CDR3 in amino acids: CASRRATNEKLFF. The CDR3 bases are TGTGCCAGCAGGAGGGCAACTAATGAAAAACTGTTTTTT.

DNA for the CDR3: TGTGCCAGCAGCTTGGGGGGAGACACTGAAGCTTTCTTT. Amino acid sequence: CASSLGGDTEAFF. This rearrangement joins TRBV5-4 to TRBJ1-1; no definite D call. Trimming took 0 bases from V and 3 from J, leaving 6 bases between them. The CDR3 totals 13 residues. Per germline, CDR1 SGHNT and CDR2 YYREEE (reference sequence).

This rearrangement joins TRBV18 to TRBJ1-1; maybe TRBD1 (5 bases). The CDR3 is 17 amino acids. Germline V gene sequence: CDR1 KGHSH, CDR2 LQKENI. Between the trimmed V and J ends, which lost 3 bases and 3 bases, there was a span of 20 bases. CDR3 amino acids: CASSPRSGVGYDTEAFF. The DNA for the CDR3 is TGTGCCAGCTCACCCCGGTCGGGGGTCGGCTATGACACTGAAGCTTTCTTT. Drawing the rest from reference TRBV18 and TRBJ1-1, the complete variable domain is NAGVMQNPRHLVRRRGQEARLRCSPMKGHSHVYWYRQLPEEGLKFMVYLQKENIIDESGMPKERFSAEFPKEGPSILRIQQVVRGDSAAYFCASSPRSGVGYDTEAFFGQGTRLTVV.

The chain has TRBV9 and TRBJ2-3; maybe TRBD1 (6 bases). Trimming took 5 bases from V and 1 from J, leaving 14 bases between them. Germline V gene data show CDR1 as SGDLS and CDR2 as YYNGEE. This CDR3 contains 15 residues. The CDR3 DNA reads TGTGCCAGCAGTTCAACAGGGTTTCGCACAGATACGCAGTATTTT. It is translated as CASSSTGFRTDTQYF.

This chain uses TRBV6-5 with TRBJ1-2, with D possibly TRBD1 on 5 matching bases. Germline-derived CDR1 and CDR2 are MNHEY and SVGAGI. The CDR3 runs 14 residues. With 4 bases removed from V and 7 bases from J, the gap between germline ends came to 16 bases. The CDR3, as DNA: TGTGCCAGCAGTTTACTCCCAGACAGTTTTGGCTACACCTTC. The encoded protein is CASSLLPDSFGYTF.

The rearrangement links TRBV5-6 to TRBJ2-3, with D uncertain. This CDR3 region has 12 residues. CDR1 and CDR2 (germline): SGHDT, YYEEEE. V dropped 4 bases and J dropped 7 bases, with 10 bases sitting between them. The CDR3: CASSLSRYTQYF. Written as DNA, the CDR3 is TGTGCCAGCAGCCTTAGCCGCTATACGCAGTATTTT.

The J gene is TRBJ2-5, the V gene TRBV5-4, with D tentatively TRBD1 (6 bases). V lost 3 bases and J 4 bases, leaving 10 bases between the germline ends. Germline CDR1 SGHNT, CDR2 YYREEE (reference sequence). CDR3 length: 13 amino acids. CDR3: CASSSQGTETQYF. In nucleotides, the CDR3 is TGTGCCAGCAGCTCACAGGGAACAGAGACCCAGTACTTC. Filled out from reference TRBV5-4 and TRBJ2-5, the complete variable domain reads ETGVTQSPTHLIKTRGQQVTLRCSSQSGHNTVSWYQQALGQGPQFIFQYYREEENGRGNFPPRFSGLQFPNYSSELNVNALELDDSALYLCASSSQGTETQYFGPGTRLLVL.

This clone came up once. The genes are TRBV12-2 and TRBJ1-6; no DNA check was done on the table's D call, TRBD1. TRBV12-2 is termed a pseudogene. This CDR3 comprises 15 residues. CDR3 amino acids: CASRLEGQGNSPLHF. CDR3 DNA sequence: TGTGCAAGTCGCTTAGAAGGGCAGGGTAATTCACCCCTCCACTTT.

The chain employs TRBV11-1 and TRBJ1-1; 9 nucleotides align to TRBD1. Germline CDR1 reads SGHAT; CDR2 reads FQDESV (reference sequence). This CDR3 has 15 residues. The junction had 4 bases not matched to a gene; V was cut back by 5 bases and J by 0 bases. CDR3 loop: CASSRDREVNTEAFF. The CDR3 DNA is TGTGCCAGCAGCCGGGACAGGGAGGTGAACACTGAAGCTTTCTTT.

The genes are TRBV18 and TRBJ1-1, with D uncertain. Germline assignment: CDR1 KGHSH and CDR2 LQKENI. V lost 3 bases and J lost 4, with 12 bases in between. This CDR3 is built from 14 residues. The CDR3 DNA sequence: TGTGCCAGCTCACCCGTGGCTTCGGGCACTGAAGCTTTCTTT. This sequence encodes CASSPVASGTEAFF. Full variable domain (rest looked up from reference TRBV18 and TRBJ1-1): NAGVMQNPRHLVRRRGQEARLRCSPMKGHSHVYWYRQLPEEGLKFMVYLQKENIIDESGMPKERFSAEFPKEGPSILRIQQVVRGDSAAYFCASSPVASGTEAFFGQGTRLTVV.

The gene calls are TRBV5-4 and TRBJ2-2, with a tentative D call TRBD1 (5 bases). Germline CDR1 and CDR2: SGHNT and YYREEE (reference sequence). The CDR3 extends over 15 amino acids. V was shortened by 2 bases and J by 2 bases, with 10 bases between the two germline ends. As DNA, the CDR3 is TGTGCCAGCAGCTTAAAACAGGACAACACCGGGGAGCTGTTTTTT. As protein: CASSLKQDNTGELFF. Full variable domain (remainder filled in from reference TRBV5-4 and TRBJ2-2): ETGVTQSPTHLIKTRGQQVTLRCSSQSGHNTVSWYQQALGQGPQFIFQYYREEENGRGNFPPRFSGLQFPNYSSELNVNALELDDSALYLCASSLKQDNTGELFFGEGSRLTVL.

This chain joins TRBV19 and TRBJ1-1, with a possible D match to TRBD1 (6 bases). The V gene's germline CDR1 is LNHDA and CDR2 SQIVND (reference sequence). V dropped 4 bases and J dropped 14 bases, with 20 bases sitting between them. This CDR3 comprises 13 residues. The CDR3 DNA reads as TGTGCCAGTAGTACGACAGGCTCACAATACCTATTCTTT. The encoded protein is CASSTTGSQYLFF.

V gene TRBV10-3 combines with J gene TRBJ1-1, with no clear D. The CDR3 spans 12 residues. V was trimmed by 4 bases and J by 7 bases, leaving 10 bases between them. The germline gives CDR1 ENHRY, CDR2 SYGVKD. This chain's CDR3 is CAISVLGVEAFF. The DNA of the CDR3 is TGTGCCATCAGTGTTTTGGGCGTTGAAGCTTTCTTT.

The chain uses TRBV7-3 and TRBJ2-2; weak D call: TRBD2 (5 bases). The CDR3 runs 16 residues. The V and J ends lost 1 base and 1 base respectively, with 10 bases between them. The germline gives CDR1 SGHTA, CDR2 FQGTGA. The CDR3 reads CASSLMGSGNTGELFF. The CDR3 nucleotides are TGTGCCAGCAGCTTAATGGGAAGCGGGAACACCGGGGAGCTGTTTTTT.

The chain joins TRBV5-1 to TRBJ2-5; TRBD1 aligns across 9 bases. Germline values: CDR1 SGHRS, CDR2 YFSETQ. V was clipped by 2 bases and J by 3 bases; unmatched bases: 11. CDR3 length: 17 residues. For the CDR3, the DNA is TGCGCCAGCAGCTTAACAGGGGGCAAAAGGCTCGAAGAGACCCAGTACTTC. This sequence encodes CASSLTGGKRLEETQYF. The full variable domain, with the rest looked up from reference TRBV5-1 and TRBJ2-5, is KAGVTQTPRYLIKTRGQQVTLSCSPISGHRSVSWYQQTPGQGLQFLFEYFSETQRNKGNFPGRFSGRQFSNSRSEMNVSTLELGDSALYLCASSLTGGKRLEETQYFGPGTRLLVL.

The chain links TRBV6-2 or TRBV6-3 to TRBJ2-5; TRBD1 agrees at 9 bases. Germline V gives CDR1 MNHEY, CDR2 SVGEGT. The CDR3 has 15 amino acids. The V and J ends lost 0 bases and 4 bases, in that order; junction bases with no gene match: 3. Here the CDR3 reads CASSYSGTGLETQYF. CDR3 nucleotides: TGTGCCAGCAGTTACTCGGGGACAGGGTTAGAGACCCAGTACTTC.